The 27 T cell receptor beta chains presented below share a single source sample, sequenced in a study of blood T cell repertoires in COVID-19. Measured with immunoSEQ multiplex PCR; TCRdb has only the in-frame clones, and not every one. The table lists about 44,000 clones, about 88% of them singletons. Sequencing was carried out using peripheral blood. The receptor source for this set is a man aged 65 to 85 with active COVID-19.

The chain has TRBV19 and TRBJ1-3, with 7 nucleotides matching TRBD1. The CDR3 spans 14 residues. Trimming took 6 bases from V and 0 from J; bases not matched to a gene: 2. Germline V gene data show CDR1 as LNHDA and CDR2 as SQIVND (reference sequence). The CDR3 nucleotides are TGTGCCAGTAGGGGGACAGACTCTGGAAACACCATATATTTT. It is translated as CASRGTDSGNTIYF.

The chain employs TRBV28 and TRBJ2-1; TRBD2 is a possible D gene (5 bases). Between the trimmed V and J ends, which lost 8 bases and 1 base, there was a span of 12 bases. Germline CDR1 MDHEN, CDR2 SYDVKM. The CDR3 is 14 residues long. This chain's CDR3 is CASGGLSSYNEQFF. CDR3 sequence (DNA): TGTGCCAGCGGAGGCCTCTCTTCCTACAATGAGCAGTTCTTC. Supplemented by reference TRBV28 and TRBJ2-1, the full variable domain reads DVKVTQSSRYLVKRTGEKVFLECVQDMDHENMFWYRQDPGLGLRLIYFSYDVKMKEKGDIPEGYSVSREKKERFSLILESASTNQTSMYLCASGGLSSYNEQFFGPGTRLTVL.

This chain connects TRBV9 to TRBJ2-4, with D possibly TRBD1 on 5 matching bases. Trimming took off 0 bases at V and 5 bases at J, with 12 bases between the two ends. The CDR3 runs 15 residues. Germline values: CDR1 SGDLS, CDR2 YYNGEE. The CDR3 DNA is TGTGCCAGCAGCGTAGACCCGGGCAGGGAAAACATTCAGTACTTC. The encoded protein is CASSVDPGRENIQYF.

For the CDR3, the DNA is TGTGCCAGCAGTCGTACCGGGACACCCCAAGAGACCCAGTACTTC. Translating it yields CASSRTGTPQETQYF. The V call is TRBV27, the J call TRBJ2-5, with a possible D match to TRBD1 (6 bases). Germline V lookup: CDR1 MNHEY, CDR2 SMNVEV (reference sequence). V was pared by 5 bases and J by 1 base, with 14 bases between. The CDR3 sequence is 15 residues long.

This chain uses TRBV19 with TRBJ2-7; 8 positions agree with TRBD2. The ends lost 6 bases at V and 1 base at J; junction bases unmatched: 8. Germline V gene sequence: CDR1 LNHDA, CDR2 SQIVND (reference sequence). The CDR3 length is 15 residues. The CDR3 DNA sequence: TGTGCCAGTAGGTTCGGGGGGGCCGATTCCTACGAGCAGTACTTC. Translation gives CASRFGGADSYEQYF.

The gene calls are TRBV11-2 and TRBJ2-7, with 9 bases matching TRBD1. Germline V gives CDR1 SGHAT, CDR2 FQNNGV. Trimming at V came to 3 bases and at J to 5 bases, leaving 5 bases not matched to a gene. CDR3 size: 14 residues. CDR3 coding DNA: TGTGCCAGCAGCTTCCGGGACAGGGACAACGAGCAGTACTTC. It codes for CASSFRDRDNEQYF.

This sequence joins TRBV10-3 and TRBJ1-5; the D is unclear. The CDR3 length is 14 residues. Germline V CDR1 and CDR2: ENHRY, SYGVKD. The ends were cut back, 1 base at V and 7 bases at J, with 11 bases in the middle. The CDR3 spells CAISEFSSGQPQHF. CDR3 sequence (DNA): TGTGCCATCAGTGAGTTTAGTTCAGGCCAGCCCCAGCATTTT.

This clone occurred once. The chain recombines TRBV7-8 with TRBJ2-7; D is uncertain. The CDR3 consists of 12 residues. Trimming cost V 5 bases and J 7 bases, with 12 bases left between them. Germline values: CDR1 SGHVS, CDR2 FQNEAQ. The CDR3 DNA is TGTGCCAGCAGCCCGAACCTGAGGGAGCAGTACTTC. Its translation: CASSPNLREQYF.

This clone was seen only once. The rearrangement uses TRBV7-6 and TRBJ1-4, with 8 bases matching TRBD1. The CDR3 has 15 amino acids. In germline, CDR1 is SGHVS, CDR2 FNYEAQ. V shed 6 bases and J 7 bases; nucleotides not matched to a gene: 10. In DNA form, the CDR3 reads TGTGCCAGCAGAGTAAGACAGGGGCCTGGTGAAAAACTGTTTTTT. This translates into CASRVRQGPGEKLFF.

This rearrangement joins TRBV18 to TRBJ1-4; D call uncertain. With 6 bases removed from V and 1 base from J, the gap between germline ends came to 18 bases. The germline CDR1 and CDR2 sequences are KGHSH and LQKENI. This CDR3 comprises 17 residues. This chain's CDR3 is CASSLQSSAQTNEKLFF. Written as DNA, the CDR3 is TGTGCCAGCTCGCTCCAGTCCAGCGCACAAACTAATGAAAAACTGTTTTTT.

This clone was seen more than once but under ten times. V and J are TRBV5-6 and TRBJ1-2; D gene ambiguous. Between the trimmed V and J ends, which lost 4 bases and 2 bases, there was a span of 12 bases. Germline assignment: CDR1 SGHDT and CDR2 YYEEEE. CDR3 size: 14 residues. For the CDR3, the DNA is TGTGCCAGCAGCCGCCCCGAACTGAACTATGGCTACACCTTC. Translating it yields CASSRPELNYGYTF.

Written as DNA, the CDR3 is TGTGCCAGCAGCCAAGGGGGCAGGGGGCACAATCAGCCCCAGCATTTT. The encoded protein is CASSQGGRGHNQPQHF. The V call is TRBV3-1 (or the pseudogene TRBV3-2), the J call TRBJ1-5, with 8 bases matching TRBD1. This CDR3 contains 16 residues. V was pared by 1 base and J by 3 bases, with 5 bases of the junction left unmatched. The germline V gene has CDR1 LGHDT and CDR2 YNNKEL (reference sequence).

The gene calls are TRBV7-2 and TRBJ2-1; D might be TRBD2 (6 bases). Trimming removed 3 bases from V and 8 bases from J, with 8 bases in between. The germline V gene has CDR1 SGHTA and CDR2 FQGNSA. The CDR3 loop spans 12 amino acids. The CDR3 region is CASSLTSYEQFF. The CDR3 nucleotides are TGTGCCAGCAGCTTGACTAGTTATGAGCAGTTCTTC.

The CDR3, as DNA: TGTGCCAGCGGAGCGGCGGTTGAAAAACTGTTTTTT. Protein product: CASGAAVEKLFF. The chain has TRBV28 and TRBJ1-4; no definite D call. With 8 bases removed from V and 7 bases from J, the gap between germline ends came to 11 bases. CDR1 and CDR2 from the germline V gene are MDHEN and SYDVKM. The CDR3 extends over 12 amino acids.

As DNA, the CDR3 is TGTGCCAGCAGAGCAGGGGGTAGCGGCACAGATACGCAGTATTTT. Translation gives CASRAGGSGTDTQYF. J is TRBJ2-3 and V is TRBV28; 7 bases align to TRBD1. The ends lost 6 bases at V and 1 base at J; junction bases unmatched: 7. Germline CDR1 reads MDHEN; CDR2 reads SYDVKM. The CDR3 sequence is 15 residues long.

The chain is built from TRBV11-2 and TRBJ2-5; possibly TRBD2 for D (6 bases). Germline CDR1 and CDR2: SGHAT and FQNNGV. The V end lost 4 bases, the J end lost 2 bases, and 14 bases lay between the germline ends. The CDR3 extends over 15 amino acids. CDR3 protein: CASSSDGLPQETQYF. In nucleotides, the CDR3 is TGTGCCAGCAGCTCAGATGGACTACCACAAGAGACCCAGTACTTC.

V gene TRBV7-3 combines with J gene TRBJ2-2, with a tentative D call TRBD2 (6 bases). This CDR3 comprises 15 residues. Trimming stripped 4 bases from V and 0 bases from J, with 9 bases between. Germline lookup yields CDR1 SGHTA and CDR2 FQGTGA. The CDR3 coding sequence is TGTGCCAGCAGCTCGGCGGGGACGAACACCGGGGAGCTGTTTTTT. This codes for CASSSAGTNTGELFF.

This chain connects TRBV7-2 to TRBJ2-5; a possible D gene is TRBD1 (5 bases). V lost 5 bases and J 5 bases, leaving 18 bases between the germline ends. CDR3 length: 15 amino acids. Germline V lookup: CDR1 SGHTA, CDR2 FQGNSA. The CDR3 DNA is TGTGCCAGCAGCGGCCGAGCAGACAGTCTGGAGACCCAGTACTTC. This codes for CASSGRADSLETQYF.

The chain combines TRBV4-3 with TRBJ1-2, with TRBD1 matching over 7 bases. Germline assignment: CDR1 LGHNA and CDR2 YSLEER. The junction had 8 bases not matched to a gene; V was cut back by 3 bases and J by 7 bases. The CDR3 covers 14 residues. Here the CDR3 DNA reads TGCGCCAGCAGCCAGGAACAGGGGAGAGCTGGCTACACCTTC. Its protein product is CASSQEQGRAGYTF.

The chain employs TRBV28 and TRBJ2-3, with 9 bases matching TRBD1. Looked up from germline, CDR1 is MDHEN and CDR2 is SYDVKM. The CDR3 contains 20 residues. J lost 0 bases, V lost 5 bases, and 18 bases had no gene match. CDR3 residues: CASSTRTGVWRGTSTDTQYF. The CDR3 bases are TGTGCCAGCAGTACGCGGACAGGGGTTTGGCGGGGGACCAGCACAGATACGCAGTATTTT.

This chain uses TRBV7-2 with TRBJ2-7; D is uncertain. Trimming cost V 5 bases and J 1 base, with 12 bases left between them. The CDR3 loop spans 14 amino acids. Germline V CDR1 and CDR2: SGHTA, FQGNSA. The CDR3 sequence is CASSVAGLSYEQYF. The CDR3 DNA sequence: TGTGCCAGCAGCGTGGCAGGCTTGTCCTACGAGCAGTACTTC. Drawing the rest from reference TRBV7-2 and TRBJ2-7, the complete variable domain is GAGVSQSPSNKVTEKGKDVELRCDPISGHTALYWYRQSLGQGLEFLIYFQGNSAPDKSGLPSDRFSAERTGGSVSTLTIQRTQQEDSAVYLCASSVAGLSYEQYFGPGTRLTVT.

The chain employs TRBV19 and TRBJ2-2, with TRBD1 identical over 7 bases. The trim removed 3 bases at V and 4 bases at J, leaving 5 bases unmatched. Germline assignment: CDR1 LNHDA and CDR2 SQIVND (reference sequence). The CDR3 is made up of 15 amino acids. This CDR3 is CASSMQGGLTGELFF. For the CDR3, the DNA is TGTGCCAGTAGTATGCAAGGGGGCCTCACCGGGGAGCTGTTTTTT.

The chain is built from TRBV24-1 and TRBJ2-1; TRBD2 matches 8 bases. This CDR3 region has 16 residues. V dropped 2 bases and J dropped 10; count of bases not matched to a gene: 12. The germline gives CDR1 KGHDR, CDR2 SFDVKD. CDR3 in amino acids: CATSDWNSGTGGEQFF. CDR3 DNA sequence: TGTGCCACCAGTGATTGGAATAGCGGGACCGGAGGGGAGCAGTTCTTC.

The gene calls are TRBV7-9 and TRBJ2-5; D possibly corresponds to TRBD2 (6 bases). Germline V gene data show CDR1 as SEHNR and CDR2 as FQNEAQ (reference sequence). V lost 2 bases, J lost 0 bases, and 7 bases lay in between. The length of the CDR3 is 14 residues. CDR3 sequence: CASSLWRDQETQYF. CDR3 bases: TGTGCCAGCAGCTTATGGAGGGACCAAGAGACCCAGTACTTC.

The CDR3 DNA reads as TGCGCCAGCAGCCTGCCGGGTCATGAGCAGTTCTTC. It encodes CASSLPGHEQFF. J is TRBJ2-1 and V is TRBV5-1; D uncertain. V was trimmed by 4 bases and J by 8 bases, leaving 10 bases between them. CDR1 is SGHRS, CDR2 YFSETQ, per germline. The CDR3 spans 12 residues.

CDR3 sequence reads: CASSSPGEGKETQYF. The CDR3 DNA is TGTGCCAGCAGTTCTCCCGGGGAGGGAAAAGAGACCCAGTACTTC. The V gene is TRBV2, the J gene TRBJ2-5; TRBD2 matches 7 bases. J was trimmed by 3 bases and V by 5 bases; bases with no gene match: 9. Looked up from germline, CDR1 is SNHLY and CDR2 is FYNNEI. This CDR3 spans 15 amino acids. Full variable domain (remainder filled in from reference TRBV2 and TRBJ2-5): EPEVTQTPSHQVTQMGQEVILRCVPISNHLYFYWYRQILGQKVEFLVSFYNNEISEKSEIFDDQFSVERPDGSNFTLKIRSTKLEDSAMYFCASSSPGEGKETQYFGPGTRLLVL.

The CDR3 bases are TGTGCCAGCAGCCTGGGACTAGCGGACTACAATGAGCAGTTCTTC. This encodes CASSLGLADYNEQFF. The chain uses TRBV5-8 and TRBJ2-1; 11 positions match TRBD2. The V and J ends lost 4 bases and 3 bases, in that order; junction bases with no gene match: 3. The V gene's germline CDR1 is SGHTS and CDR2 YDEGEE. There are 15 residues in the CDR3.